Listed here are 2 T cell receptor beta chains from one sample, sequenced in a study of cytomegalovirus exposure and HLA in healthy donors. Researchers ran the PCR with 60 Vbeta and 13 Jbeta primers. Profiling relied on immunoSEQ multiplex PCR, and the TCRdb table lists in-frame clones only, not all of them. The repertoire has about 200,000 clones, approximately 83% of them found once; the top ten carry just over 1.4%. The sequencing input was PBMCs. Receptors originate from a girl aged 5 to 17 in good health and CMV-seronegative.

The chain uses TRBV9 and TRBJ2-7; maybe TRBD1 (5 bases). V dropped 0 bases and J dropped 2 bases, with 9 bases sitting between them. The germline V gene has CDR1 SGDLS and CDR2 YYNGEE. The length of the CDR3 is 14 residues. CDR3: CASSVEAGPYEQYF. CDR3 coding DNA: TGTGCCAGCAGCGTAGAGGCAGGGCCCTACGAGCAGTACTTC.

The chain uses TRBV7-9 and TRBJ1-2; no reliable D call. V dropped 5 bases and J dropped 1 base, with 11 bases sitting between them. The length of the CDR3 is 14 residues. Looked up from germline, CDR1 is SEHNR and CDR2 is FQNEAQ (reference sequence). CDR3 loop: CASSPTAGNYGYTF. The CDR3 DNA is TGTGCCAGCAGCCCCACGGCGGGTAACTATGGCTACACCTTC.